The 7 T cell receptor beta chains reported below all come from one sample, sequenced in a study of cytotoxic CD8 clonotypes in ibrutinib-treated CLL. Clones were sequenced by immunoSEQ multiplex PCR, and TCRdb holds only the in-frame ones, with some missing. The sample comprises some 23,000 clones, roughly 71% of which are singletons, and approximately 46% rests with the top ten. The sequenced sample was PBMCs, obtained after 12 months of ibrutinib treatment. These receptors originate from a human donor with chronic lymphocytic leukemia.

The chain's CDR3 is CASTGSGTGENTQYF. CDR3 nucleotide sequence: TGTGCCAGTACGGGGAGCGGGACAGGGGAGAATACGCAGTATTTT. The V gene is TRBV19, the J gene TRBJ2-3; TRBD1 aligns across 10 bases. CDR3 length equals 15 residues. Germline CDR1 LNHDA, CDR2 SQIVND (reference sequence). J gave up 7 bases and V 7 bases, and 11 bases lay outside the gene matches.

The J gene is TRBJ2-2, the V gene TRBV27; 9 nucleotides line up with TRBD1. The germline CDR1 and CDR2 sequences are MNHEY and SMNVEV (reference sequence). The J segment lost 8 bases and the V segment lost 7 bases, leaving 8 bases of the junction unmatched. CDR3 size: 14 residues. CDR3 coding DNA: TGTGCCAGCACGCGGGACAGGGTATCAGGGGAGCTGTTTTTT. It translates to CASTRDRVSGELFF.

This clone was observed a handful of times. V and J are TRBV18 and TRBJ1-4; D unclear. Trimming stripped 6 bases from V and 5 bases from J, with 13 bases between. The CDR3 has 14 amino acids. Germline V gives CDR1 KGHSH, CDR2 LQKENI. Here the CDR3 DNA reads TGTGCCAGCTCTTCTACCAACTCCAATGAAAAACTGTTTTTT. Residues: CASSSTNSNEKLFF. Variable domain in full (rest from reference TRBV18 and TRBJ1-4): NAGVMQNPRHLVRRRGQEARLRCSPMKGHSHVYWYRQLPEEGLKFMVYLQKENIIDESGMPKERFSAEFPKEGPSILRIQQVVRGDSAAYFCASSSTNSNEKLFFGSGTQLSVL.

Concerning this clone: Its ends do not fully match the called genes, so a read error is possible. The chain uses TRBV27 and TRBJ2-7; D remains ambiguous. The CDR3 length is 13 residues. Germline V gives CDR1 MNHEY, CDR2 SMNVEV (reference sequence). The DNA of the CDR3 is TGCGCCCGTGTGTCTGGGCCGCGCTACGAGCAGTACTTC. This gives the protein CARVSGPRYEQYF.

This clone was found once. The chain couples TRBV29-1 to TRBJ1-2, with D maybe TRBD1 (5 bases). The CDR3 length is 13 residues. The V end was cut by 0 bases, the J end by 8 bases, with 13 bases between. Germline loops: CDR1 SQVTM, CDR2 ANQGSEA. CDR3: CSVEDRGAVGYTF. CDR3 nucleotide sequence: TGCAGCGTTGAAGATCGTGGGGCCGTCGGCTACACCTTC.

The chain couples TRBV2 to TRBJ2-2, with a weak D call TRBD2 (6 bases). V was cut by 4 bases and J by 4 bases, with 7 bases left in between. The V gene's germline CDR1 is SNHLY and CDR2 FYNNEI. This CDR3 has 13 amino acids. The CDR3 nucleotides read TGTGCCAGCAGTGGGGACTCCACCGGGGAGCTGTTTTTT. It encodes CASSGDSTGELFF.

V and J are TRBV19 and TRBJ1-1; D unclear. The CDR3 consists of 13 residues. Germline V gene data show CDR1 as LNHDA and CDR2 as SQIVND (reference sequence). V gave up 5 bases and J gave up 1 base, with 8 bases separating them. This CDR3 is CASSQVPNTEAFF. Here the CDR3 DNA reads TGTGCCAGTAGTCAAGTCCCGAACACTGAAGCTTTCTTT. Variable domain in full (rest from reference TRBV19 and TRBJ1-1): DGGITQSPKYLFRKEGQNVTLSCEQNLNHDAMYWYRQDPGQGLRLIYYSQIVNDFQKGDIAEGYSVSREKKESFPLTVTSAQKNPTAFYLCASSQVPNTEAFFGQGTRLTVV.